The 5 T cell receptor beta chains in this list originate from one sample, sequenced in a study of immune cell composition in non-small cell lung cancer. Method: immunoSEQ multiplex PCR; TCRdb's copy keeps in-frame clones and lacks some. The table includes 4,900 or so clones, around 78% detected once. Sequences were obtained from lung tumor tissue. The receptors come from a human donor with non-small cell lung cancer.

J is TRBJ2-7 and V is TRBV18; TRBD1 matches at 8 bases. Unmatched junction bases numbered 10, after V lost 0 bases and J lost 3 bases. The CDR3 totals 17 residues. CDR1 KGHSH and CDR2 LQKENI come from the germline V gene. CDR3 bases: TGTGCCAGCTCACCACCGGGGAGGACAGGGCAGAGCTACGAGCAGTACTTC. Its protein product is CASSPPGRTGQSYEQYF.

On this clone itself: The germline gene is not matched at one end of the junction; a read error may be the cause. This chain joins TRBV4-3 and TRBJ1-1, with D hard to call. CDR3 length equals 13 residues. Germline V gene sequence: CDR1 LGHNA, CDR2 YSLEER. In nucleotides, the CDR3 is TGCGCCAGCAGCCAAGATTTGAACTCTGAAGCTTTCTTT. Translating gives CASSQDLNSEAFF.

This clone occurred once. CDR3 DNA: TGTGCCAGCAGCTTGACTAGCTCCTACAATGAGCAGTTCTTC. This encodes CASSLTSSYNEQFF. The chain joins TRBV27 to TRBJ2-1; weak D call: TRBD2 (6 bases). Germline CDR1 is MNHEY and CDR2 is SMNVEV (reference sequence). V was clipped by 6 bases and J by 0 bases, with 9 bases between them. There are 14 residues in the CDR3.

The chain couples TRBV4-3 to TRBJ2-1, with D possibly TRBD1 on 6 matching bases. The CDR3 runs to 18 residues. V was clipped by 2 bases and J by 7 bases, with 24 bases between them. In germline, CDR1 is LGHNA, CDR2 YSLEER. The CDR3 DNA follows: TGCGCCAGCAGCCAAAATATCTTGGGCAGGGGTGTGTGGAATGAGCAGTTCTTC. Translated, it gives CASSQNILGRGVWNEQFF.

The chain combines TRBV5-1 with TRBJ1-1; 10 nucleotides match TRBD1. Germline CDR1 reads SGHRS; CDR2 reads YFSETQ. The V gene end was trimmed by 1 base and the J gene end by 5 bases; junction bases not matched to a gene: 5. The CDR3 runs to 15 residues. CDR3 sequence: CASSLSTGGSTEAFF. Written as DNA, the CDR3 is TGCGCCAGCAGCTTGTCGACAGGGGGCTCGACTGAAGCTTTCTTT.